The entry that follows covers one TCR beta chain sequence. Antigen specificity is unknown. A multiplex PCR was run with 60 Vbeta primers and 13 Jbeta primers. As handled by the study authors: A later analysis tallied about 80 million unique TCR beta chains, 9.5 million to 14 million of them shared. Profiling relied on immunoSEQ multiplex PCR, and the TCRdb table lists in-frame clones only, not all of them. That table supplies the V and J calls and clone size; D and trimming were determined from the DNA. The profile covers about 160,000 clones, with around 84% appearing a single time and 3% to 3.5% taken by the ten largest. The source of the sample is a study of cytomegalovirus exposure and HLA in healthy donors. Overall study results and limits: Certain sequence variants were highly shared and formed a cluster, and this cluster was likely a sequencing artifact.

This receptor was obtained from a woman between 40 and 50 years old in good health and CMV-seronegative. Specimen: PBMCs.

The chain's CDR3 is CASSPPGTGGSGANVLTF. The CDR3 DNA reads TGTGCCAGCAGTCCTCCCGGGACAGGGGGATCTGGGGCCAACGTCCTGACTTTC. This chain uses TRBV27 with TRBJ2-6, with 11 bases fitting TRBD1. The CDR3 is made up of 18 amino acids. Germline-derived CDR1 and CDR2 are MNHEY and SMNVEV (reference sequence). Trimming at V came to 5 bases and at J to 1 base, leaving 7 bases not matched to a gene.